This paragraph covers one TCR beta chain sequence. What it binds is unknown. This table comes from immunoSEQ multiplex PCR, and its TCRdb copy is limited to in-frame clones, with some not included. The repertoire holds about 49,000 clones, with approximately 80% as singletons. These data are taken from a study of T cell responses to AZD1222 COVID-19 vaccine. Study observations and caveats: The study found vaccine-associated CD4 TCRs spanning spike, dominant at 160-218 and 743-854. White British donors predominated, females outnumbered males, and clonal diversity was possibly underestimated. Only a handful of AZD1222 recipients were seropositive at baseline. Repertoire collection took place solely once the T cell response had peaked.

From germline, CDR1 is KGHDR and CDR2 SFDVKD. The ends were cut back, 9 bases at V and 4 bases at J, with 23 bases in the middle. The CDR3 is 16 residues long. The sequences come from peripheral blood, collected on day 0 of MenACWY control vaccination. The rearrangement joins TRBV24-1 to TRBJ2-5; TRBD1 is a possible D gene (6 bases). This clonotype originated in an adult in good health. In DNA form, the CDR3 reads TGTGCCACCGGAGAACAGGGAGACCCCCGGTCAGAGACCCAGTACTTC. Encoded protein: CATGEQGDPRSETQYF.